These 27 T cell receptor beta chains were sequenced from one sample in a study of PD-L1 blockade in urothelial cancer. The method was immunoSEQ multiplex PCR; TCRdb's version includes in-frame clones alone and lacks a portion of them. Of over 45,000 clones in the sample, 70% to 90% were seen once. Time point reported: pretreatment peripheral blood. Sequenced here: PBMCs, sampled around atezolizumab (anti-PD-L1) treatment. The origin of the receptors is a man in his 60s with urothelial cancer.

The chain combines TRBV5-1 with TRBJ2-5, with 14 bases lining up with TRBD2. The germline V gene has CDR1 SGHRS and CDR2 YFSETQ. V lost 3 bases, J lost 5 bases, and 9 bases stayed unmatched. The CDR3 is made up of 17 amino acids. Written as DNA, the CDR3 is TGCGCCAGCAGCTCTGGACTAGCGGGAGGTGTCCGGGAGACCCAGTACTTC. Protein product: CASSSGLAGGVRETQYF.

The chain has TRBV27 and TRBJ2-1, with a weak D call TRBD2 (6 bases). Germline CDR1 reads MNHEY; CDR2 reads SMNVEV (reference sequence). This CDR3 has 18 residues. V was clipped by 6 bases and J by 7 bases, with 28 bases between them. The CDR3: CASSQGLSGSVKGNEQFF. CDR3 bases: TGTGCCAGCAGCCAAGGGCTCAGCGGGTCGGTAAAGGGGAATGAGCAGTTCTTC.

This chain uses TRBV6-5 with TRBJ2-5; 9 nucleotides align to TRBD2. Germline V gene sequence: CDR1 MNHEY, CDR2 SVGAGI. This CDR3 spans 14 amino acids. Trimming removed 10 bases from V and 5 bases from J; junction bases left unmatched: 11. The CDR3 sequence is CATSEAGGLETQYF. CDR3 in DNA: TGTGCCACTTCGGAAGCGGGAGGTCTGGAGACCCAGTACTTC.

The chain recombines TRBV7-2 with TRBJ1-1; the D is unclear. CDR3 length: 13 amino acids. The germline V gene has CDR1 SGHTA and CDR2 FQGNSA. Trimming pared 6 bases from V and 0 bases from J, leaving 8 bases between. The CDR3 region has the DNA TGTGCCAGCAGAAAGAGCATGAACACTGAAGCTTTCTTT. Amino acid sequence: CASRKSMNTEAFF. Full variable domain (outside the CDR3, taken from reference TRBV7-2 and TRBJ1-1): GAGVSQSPSNKVTEKGKDVELRCDPISGHTALYWYRQSLGQGLEFLIYFQGNSAPDKSGLPSDRFSAERTGGSVSTLTIQRTQQEDSAVYLCASRKSMNTEAFFGQGTRLTVV.

This clone turned up a few times. This chain uses TRBV5-1 with TRBJ1-1; D is possibly TRBD1 (6 bases). This CDR3 contains 11 residues. The germline CDR1 and CDR2 sequences are SGHRS and YFSETQ. Trimming removed 5 bases from V and 8 bases from J, with 10 bases in between. The CDR3 sequence is CASSLGQEAFF. CDR3 DNA: TGCGCCAGCAGTTTAGGACAGGAAGCTTTCTTT. The full variable domain, rest sourced from reference TRBV5-1 and TRBJ1-1, is KAGVTQTPRYLIKTRGQQVTLSCSPISGHRSVSWYQQTPGQGLQFLFEYFSETQRNKGNFPGRFSGRQFSNSRSEMNVSTLELGDSALYLCASSLGQEAFFGQGTRLTVV.

The rearrangement joins TRBV11-3 to TRBJ1-1; D gene uncertain. The CDR3 contains 13 residues. The V gene lost 5 bases and the J gene lost 3 bases, with 10 bases spanning the gap. Germline CDR1 SGHNT, CDR2 YENEEA. The CDR3 nucleotides are TGTGCCAGCAGCGAAAACTTGTACACTGAAGCTTTCTTT. Its translation: CASSENLYTEAFF.

The gene calls are TRBV7-9 and TRBJ2-7; possibly TRBD2 for D (6 bases). The CDR3 extends over 18 amino acids. Germline-derived CDR1 and CDR2 are SEHNR and FQNEAQ (reference sequence). V shed 5 bases and J shed 2 bases, with 25 bases lying between them. The CDR3 nucleotides are TGTGCCAGCAGCAATACTCAACTCCGGGACTCCTACCCCTACGAGCAGTACTTC. This translates into CASSNTQLRDSYPYEQYF.

The genes are TRBV7-3 and TRBJ1-2, with TRBD1 matching over 7 bases. The CDR3 has 14 amino acids. The J segment lost 4 bases and the V segment lost 5 bases, leaving 7 bases of the junction unmatched. In germline, CDR1 is SGHTA, CDR2 FQGTGA. The CDR3 DNA is TGTGCCAGCAGCCCAGACAGGGCTAGCTATGGCTACACCTTC. It yields the protein CASSPDRASYGYTF.

This clone was detected a few times. This chain connects TRBV10-3 to TRBJ2-1, with TRBD2 identical over 16 bases. J gave up 3 bases and V 6 bases, and 5 bases lay outside the gene matches. Per the germline V gene, CDR1 is ENHRY and CDR2 is SYGVKD. The CDR3 runs 17 residues. CDR3 residues: CAIRGTSGGAGYNEQFF. CDR3 DNA sequence: TGTGCCATCAGAGGGACTAGCGGGGGGGCGGGCTACAATGAGCAGTTCTTC.

The V gene is TRBV28, the J gene TRBJ1-3; 7 nucleotides align to TRBD1. With 11 bases clipped from V and 3 bases from J, the junction kept 13 bases outside the gene matches. The CDR3 loop spans 15 amino acids. Germline CDR1 is MDHEN and CDR2 is SYDVKM. The chain's CDR3 is CAGHGRGPSGNTIYF. For the CDR3, the DNA is TGTGCCGGACACGGGAGGGGGCCGAGTGGAAACACCATATATTTT.

This rearrangement joins TRBV5-1 to TRBJ2-1, with TRBD2 identical over 8 bases. This CDR3 region has 13 residues. Losses at the gene ends were 3 bases for V and 4 bases for J; bases not matched to a gene: 0. In germline, CDR1 is SGHRS, CDR2 YFSETQ. The CDR3 region is CASSSGGYNEQFF. In DNA form, the CDR3 reads TGCGCCAGCAGCTCGGGGGGGTACAATGAGCAGTTCTTC.

This chain links TRBV29-1 with TRBJ2-6; D may be TRBD1 (5 bases). The germline gives CDR1 SQVTM, CDR2 ANQGSEA. The CDR3 extends over 15 amino acids. The ends were cut back, 5 bases at V and 0 bases at J, with 11 bases in the middle. The CDR3 region is CSVRPQGSGANVLTF. The CDR3 DNA follows: TGCAGCGTTCGACCCCAGGGCTCTGGGGCCAACGTCCTGACTTTC.

The J gene is TRBJ2-7, the V gene TRBV18; 8 bases agree with TRBD1. V lost 3 bases and J lost 1; bases outside the gene matches: 8. Germline CDR1 reads KGHSH; CDR2 reads LQKENI. The CDR3 length is 16 residues. For the CDR3, the DNA is TGTGCCAGCTCACCGTTAGTTACAGGGGGTTCCTACGAGCAGTACTTC. Translation: CASSPLVTGGSYEQYF.

This clone was detected only once. The rearrangement joins TRBV6-1 to TRBJ2-7; perhaps TRBD2 as D (6 bases). V dropped 7 bases and J dropped 3 bases, with 16 bases sitting between them. CDR3 length: 14 residues. Germline V gene lookup returns CDR1 MNHNS and CDR2 SASEGT. The CDR3, as DNA: TGTGCCAGCAAACGGGAGTTTAATATCTACGAGCAGTACTTC. Amino acid sequence: CASKREFNIYEQYF.

The chain joins TRBV6-6 to TRBJ2-2; 9 positions agree with TRBD1. CDR1 and CDR2 (germline): MNHNY, SVGAGI (reference sequence). The CDR3 has 14 amino acids. The V segment lost 6 bases and the J segment 7 bases; nucleotides outside the gene matches: 6. CDR3 coding DNA: TGTGCCAGCAGCCCAAGGGGACAGGGCGGGGAGCTGTTTTTT. The encoded protein is CASSPRGQGGELFF.

The CDR3 region is CATSAPIGGTKLYEQYF. CDR3 DNA sequence: TGTGCCACCAGCGCCCCCATCGGGGGGACAAAACTTTACGAGCAGTACTTC. The gene calls are TRBV15 and TRBJ2-7; TRBD2 is a possible D gene (7 bases). The ends were cut back, 5 bases at V and 4 bases at J, with 24 bases in the middle. This CDR3 spans 17 amino acids. Germline loops: CDR1 LNHNV, CDR2 YYDKDF (reference sequence). Full variable domain (outside the CDR3, taken from reference TRBV15 and TRBJ2-7): DAMVIQNPRYQVTQFGKPVTLSCSQTLNHNVMYWYQQKSSQAPKLLFHYYDKDFNNEADTPDNFQSRRPNTSFCFLDIRSPGLGDTAMYLCATSAPIGGTKLYEQYFGPGTRLTVT.

The V and J genes are TRBV6-6 and TRBJ2-5, with 9 bases matching TRBD1. V was clipped by 2 bases and J by 4 bases; unmatched bases: 5. The germline CDR1 and CDR2 sequences are MNHNY and SVGAGI (reference sequence). The CDR3 is 15 amino acids. CDR3 protein: CASSYPRQGGETQYF. The CDR3 DNA reads TGTGCCAGCAGTTACCCGAGACAGGGGGGAGAGACCCAGTACTTC.

The V call is TRBV6-1, the J call TRBJ1-2; the D gene is possibly TRBD1 (5 bases). The CDR3 runs 14 residues. Germline CDR1 MNHNS, CDR2 SASEGT. The V end lost 6 bases, the J end lost 3 bases, and 14 bases lay between the germline ends. CDR3 bases: TGTGCCAGCAGAATTTCCCGGGACTACTATGGCTACACCTTC. Translated, it gives CASRISRDYYGYTF.

Notes on this clone: The junction departs from the called germline gene at one end, perhaps through a read error. The gene calls are TRBV6-6 and TRBJ1-1; weak D call: TRBD1 (6 bases). Looked up from germline, CDR1 is MNHNY and CDR2 is SVGAGI (reference sequence). CDR3 length: 15 residues. Here the CDR3 reads CASSDSQGLNTEAFF. CDR3 DNA sequence: TGTGCCAGCAGTGACTCACAGGGTCTTAACACTGAAGCTTTCTTT.

The J gene is TRBJ2-1, the V gene TRBV9; D may be TRBD1 (6 bases). V was cut by 0 bases and J by 1 base, with 20 bases left in between. The germline V gene encodes CDR1 SGDLS and CDR2 YYNGEE. The CDR3 extends over 19 amino acids. The CDR3 nucleotides read TGTGCCAGCAGCGTAGAGACAGGCCGTTTCGTTGAATCCTACAATGAGCAGTTCTTC. Translation: CASSVETGRFVESYNEQFF.

In DNA form, the CDR3 reads TGTGCCATCAGTGATCGTGGGGAGGGATCCTACGAGCAGTACTTC. Translating gives CAISDRGEGSYEQYF. The J gene is TRBJ2-7, the V gene TRBV10-3; TRBD2 matches at 7 bases. From germline, CDR1 is ENHRY and CDR2 SYGVKD. The CDR3 loop spans 15 amino acids. V lost 3 bases, J lost 1 base, and 6 bases stayed unmatched.

The chain carries TRBV11-2 and TRBJ1-1, with D tentatively TRBD1 (6 bases). The length of the CDR3 is 13 residues. The V and J ends lost 6 bases and 5 bases respectively, with 13 bases between them. Per the germline V gene, CDR1 is SGHAT and CDR2 is FQNNGV. In DNA, the CDR3 is TGTGCCAGCAGACCTACAAGGGGGACTGAAGCTTTCTTT. Translated: CASRPTRGTEAFF.

This clone was detected a few times. The chain carries TRBV7-2 and TRBJ1-2, with D unresolved. Trimming pared 1 base from V and 6 bases from J, leaving 15 bases between. The CDR3 runs to 15 residues. Germline V gene sequence: CDR1 SGHTA, CDR2 FQGNSA. The CDR3, as DNA: TGTGCCAGCAGCTTAGATCTGGGCTTTTGGGATGGCTACACCTTC. It encodes CASSLDLGFWDGYTF.

The J gene is TRBJ2-3, the V gene TRBV7-3; tentatively, D is TRBD1 (6 bases). Germline V gene data show CDR1 as SGHTA and CDR2 as FQGTGA. Trimming stripped 3 bases from V and 4 bases from J, with 11 bases between. This CDR3 region has 14 residues. The CDR3 loop is CASSLGAGPDTQYF. CDR3 bases: TGTGCCAGCAGCTTGGGGGCCGGGCCAGATACGCAGTATTTT.

The chain joins TRBV9 to TRBJ1-3; D is uncertain. In germline, CDR1 is SGDLS, CDR2 YYNGEE. CDR3 length: 15 residues. V dropped 4 bases and J dropped 2 bases, with 13 bases sitting between them. The CDR3 bases are TGTGCCAGCAGCCCAACGGGAGCAGCTGGAAACACCATATATTTT. This gives the protein CASSPTGAAGNTIYF. The entire variable domain, with the rest obtained from reference TRBV9 and TRBJ1-3, is as follows: DSGVTQTPKHLITATGQRVTLRCSPRSGDLSVYWYQQSLDQGLQFLIQYYNGEERAKGNILERFSAQQFPDLHSELNLSSLELGDSALYFCASSPTGAAGNTIYFGEGSWLTVV.

The chain couples TRBV5-1 to TRBJ1-1, with 8 bases that match TRBD1. Germline CDR1 and CDR2: SGHRS and YFSETQ. V was pared by 2 bases and J by 7 bases, with 10 bases of the junction left unmatched. The CDR3 length is 15 residues. CDR3 residues: CASSFGQGGGVEAFF. In DNA, the CDR3 is TGCGCCAGCAGCTTCGGACAGGGTGGGGGGGTTGAAGCTTTCTTT.

Remarks on this clone: A read error may account for a junction end that differs from germline. This chain joins TRBV7-7 and TRBJ2-5; TRBD2 matches at 8 bases. This CDR3 has 14 amino acids. CDR1 and CDR2 (germline): SSHAT, FNYEAQ (reference sequence). The CDR3 sequence is CASSPTSAKETQYF. As DNA, the CDR3 is TGTGCTAGCAGCCCGACTAGCGCAAAAGAGACCCAGTACTTC.